The 17 T cell receptor beta chains below come from one sample, sequenced in a study of shared clonotypes between healthy human individuals. The data were produced by immunoSEQ multiplex PCR, yet TCRdb's version contains in-frame clones alone and is incomplete. The sample lists approximately 2.4 million clones; under 97% were seen once. Sequencing used naive CD4+ T cells sorted from blood. As for subset: CD45RA+ positively selected. The source is a man aged 18 to 29 in good health.

V and J are TRBV19 and TRBJ1-5, with D possibly TRBD1 on 5 matching bases. This CDR3 is 15 amino acids long. The V gene lost 6 bases and the J gene lost 0 bases, with 12 bases spanning the gap. CDR1 is LNHDA, CDR2 SQIVND, per germline (reference sequence). This chain's CDR3 is CASSPIRDSNQPQHF. Written as DNA, the CDR3 is TGTGCCAGTAGCCCTATCAGGGATAGCAATCAGCCCCAGCATTTT.

The chain couples TRBV10-3 to TRBJ2-7; TRBD1 matches 7 bases. V was pared by 1 base and J by 2 bases, with 14 bases of the junction left unmatched. The CDR3 contains 18 residues. Germline CDR1 reads ENHRY; CDR2 reads SYGVKD. The CDR3 DNA reads as TGTGCCATCAGTGAGTATCGGTTCGGGTCAGGGGGAACCTACGAGCAGTACTTC. Amino acids: CAISEYRFGSGGTYEQYF.

The chain combines TRBV7-2 with TRBJ1-2; D unresolved. Germline V CDR1 and CDR2: SGHTA, FQGNSA. The CDR3 covers 12 residues. V lost 6 bases and J 4 bases, leaving 9 bases between the germline ends. Here the CDR3 DNA reads TGTGCCAGCAGGGAGACCCTCTATGGCTACACCTTC. It codes for CASRETLYGYTF.

This chain joins TRBV2 and TRBJ2-5, with D possibly being TRBD2 (7 bases). V was pared by 9 bases and J by 1 base, with 12 bases between. Germline V lookup: CDR1 SNHLY, CDR2 FYNNEI. This CDR3 is 13 amino acids long. CDR3 DNA sequence: TGTGCCAGAGGGGGGAGGGGCCAAGAGACCCAGTACTTC. As protein: CARGGRGQETQYF.

The rearrangement links TRBV28 to TRBJ2-1, with D maybe TRBD2 (6 bases). Germline loops: CDR1 MDHEN, CDR2 SYDVKM. The length of the CDR3 is 14 residues. Trimming removed 7 bases at V and 4 bases at J, with 14 bases between. DNA for the CDR3: TGTGCCAGCAAACTGGGACTTGCTTACAATGAGCAGTTCTTC. Residues: CASKLGLAYNEQFF.

The chain recombines TRBV27 with TRBJ1-5, with no clear D. The V gene lost 4 bases and the J gene lost 7 bases, with 8 bases spanning the gap. CDR1 and CDR2 from the germline V gene are MNHEY and SMNVEV (reference sequence). CDR3 length equals 12 residues. The CDR3 region has the DNA TGTGCCAGCAGTTCGAATAGCCAGCCCCAGCATTTT. Protein: CASSSNSQPQHF.

The CDR3 is CASRTGTTNEKLFF. The CDR3 coding sequence is TGCGCCAGCCGGACAGGTACAACTAATGAAAAACTGTTTTTT. The chain has TRBV4-1 and TRBJ1-4; 7 bases align to TRBD1. The CDR3 contains 14 residues. J gave up 0 bases and V 8 bases, and 3 bases lay outside the gene matches. Germline V gene data show CDR1 as MGHRA and CDR2 as YSYEKL.

V usage is TRBV18 and J usage is TRBJ2-6; D may be TRBD1 (7 bases). With 4 bases removed from V and 0 bases from J, the gap between germline ends came to 19 bases. Germline CDR1 and CDR2: KGHSH and LQKENI. There are 19 residues in the CDR3. The CDR3 coding sequence is TGTGCCAGCTCACGACCGGGGGACAGTGCTCGCTCTGGGGCCAACGTCCTGACTTTC. Its translation is CASSRPGDSARSGANVLTF.

The V and J genes are TRBV7-2 and TRBJ2-7; 11 nucleotides agree with TRBD2. CDR1 SGHTA and CDR2 FQGNSA come from the germline V gene. This CDR3 is 16 amino acids long. V lost 4 bases to trimming and J lost 5 bases; unmatched junction nucleotides: 10. The CDR3 nucleotides are TGTGCCAGCAGCTCTGCCACTAGCGGGAGTAGGAACGAGCAGTACTTC. Translation gives CASSSATSGSRNEQYF.

The genes are TRBV30 and TRBJ1-4; the D gene is possibly TRBD1 (5 bases). CDR3 length equals 12 residues. V gave up 0 bases and J gave up 13 bases, with 12 bases separating them. Germline assignment: CDR1 GTSNPN and CDR2 SVGIG (reference sequence). The chain's CDR3 is CAWSVERGGLFF. The CDR3, as DNA: TGTGCCTGGAGTGTAGAGAGGGGAGGACTGTTTTTT.

The CDR3 spells CASSAQQAYGYTF. Written as DNA, the CDR3 is TGTGCCAGTAGCGCGCAGCAGGCCTATGGCTACACCTTC. The genes are TRBV19 and TRBJ1-2; unclear D gene. From germline, CDR1 is LNHDA and CDR2 SQIVND (reference sequence). V shed 6 bases and J shed 4 bases, with 12 bases lying between them. This CDR3 region has 13 residues.

The CDR3 nucleotides read TGTGCCAGCAGTTTCTTCGGCGGTTCTAGCACAGATACGCAGTATTTT. Residues: CASSFFGGSSTDTQYF. V usage is TRBV6-5 and J usage is TRBJ2-3; D uncertain. The CDR3 consists of 16 residues. The V gene's germline CDR1 is MNHEY and CDR2 SVGAGI. The germline V and J ends were trimmed by 4 bases and 0 bases, with 14 bases remaining between them.

This rearrangement joins TRBV6-4 to TRBJ2-3; D uncertain. The CDR3 totals 14 residues. Germline assignment: CDR1 MRHNA and CDR2 SNTAGT. V shed 4 bases and J shed 4 bases, with 12 bases lying between them. CDR3 DNA: TGTGCCAGCAGTGTCTTTGACCAGGCAGATACGCAGTATTTT. Protein sequence: CASSVFDQADTQYF.

The chain uses TRBV7-6 and TRBJ2-5, with 13 nucleotides matching TRBD2. The ends lost 2 bases at V and 3 bases at J; junction bases unmatched: 9. The V gene's germline CDR1 is SGHVS and CDR2 FNYEAQ. The CDR3 has 18 amino acids. CDR3 DNA: TGTGCCAGCAGCTTACCACCCGGGACTAGCGGGGCAAAAGAGACCCAGTACTTC. Its protein is CASSLPPGTSGAKETQYF.

V gene TRBV27 combines with J gene TRBJ1-2; possibly TRBD1 for D (5 bases). V dropped 0 bases and J dropped 7 bases, with 15 bases sitting between them. The CDR3 has 15 residues. CDR1 is MNHEY and CDR2 is SMNVEV in the germline V gene (reference sequence). CDR3 amino acids: CASSLSGVGDCGYTF. CDR3 DNA: TGTGCCAGCAGTTTATCGGGGGTCGGAGACTGTGGCTACACCTTC.

V and J are TRBV2 and TRBJ1-4; D is undetermined. Germline CDR1 and CDR2: SNHLY and FYNNEI. There are 14 residues in the CDR3. The V gene lost 4 bases and the J gene lost 0 bases, with 6 bases spanning the gap. CDR3 region: CASSGQATNEKLFF. DNA for the CDR3: TGTGCCAGCAGTGGCCAGGCAACTAATGAAAAACTGTTTTTT. The complete variable domain, with remaining parts taken from reference TRBV2 and TRBJ1-4, reads EPEVTQTPSHQVTQMGQEVILRCVPISNHLYFYWYRQILGQKVEFLVSFYNNEISEKSEIFDDQFSVERPDGSNFTLKIRSTKLEDSAMYFCASSGQATNEKLFFGSGTQLSVL.

This chain joins TRBV6-1 and TRBJ1-5; tentative D call: TRBD1 (5 bases). Trimming cost V 3 bases and J 7 bases, with 13 bases left between them. Germline V gene data show CDR1 as MNHNS and CDR2 as SASEGT. The CDR3 loop spans 14 amino acids. The CDR3 protein is CASSDLGDRQPQHF. The CDR3 DNA sequence: TGTGCCAGCAGTGACTTGGGGGATAGACAGCCCCAGCATTTT.